Presented here are 26 T cell receptor beta chains from one specimen sequenced in a study of STAT5B mutations in CD4+ large granular lymphocyte leukemia. Here immunoSEQ multiplex PCR was the method, and the copy in TCRdb shows in-frame clones only, minus some. The sample includes approximately 39,000 clones, roughly 85% seen only once; the top ten take less than 1.5%. The specimen sequenced was CD4+ T cells from blood buffy coats. All receptors come from a human donor in good health.

Only a few counts were recorded for this clone. This chain connects TRBV27 to TRBJ2-7; 9 nucleotides align to TRBD1. The junction had 4 bases not matched to a gene; V was cut back by 3 bases and J by 1 base. The V gene's germline CDR1 is MNHEY and CDR2 SMNVEV (reference sequence). This CDR3 is 15 amino acids long. CDR3 in DNA: TGTGCCAGCAGTTTCGCTGGACAGGGGTCCTACGAGCAGTACTTC. Translated, it gives CASSFAGQGSYEQYF.

The rearrangement uses TRBV5-1 and TRBJ2-7; possibly TRBD2 for D (5 bases). This CDR3 region has 17 residues. V was clipped by 0 bases and J by 5 bases, with 21 bases between them. In germline, CDR1 is SGHRS, CDR2 YFSETQ. In nucleotides, the CDR3 is TGCGCCAGCAGCTTGGCAACGGGAACCAATTTCCCCCACGAGCAGTACTTC. Translation gives CASSLATGTNFPHEQYF.

The rearrangement joins TRBV27 to TRBJ2-2; D not certain. V was clipped by 3 bases and J by 4 bases, with 12 bases between them. Per the germline V gene, CDR1 is MNHEY and CDR2 is SMNVEV (reference sequence). This CDR3 spans 15 amino acids. The CDR3 DNA follows: TGTGCCAGCAGTTTGAGTAGATACCGCACCGGGGAGCTGTTTTTT. It encodes CASSLSRYRTGELFF.

The V and J genes are TRBV7-8 and TRBJ2-1; D ambiguous. V lost 5 bases and J lost 11, with 13 bases in between. Germline V gene sequence: CDR1 SGHVS, CDR2 FQNEAQ. The CDR3 totals 12 residues. The CDR3 sequence: CASSIRFFKQFF. The DNA of the CDR3 is TGTGCCAGCAGCATCCGCTTTTTTAAGCAGTTCTTC.

The rearrangement uses TRBV6-1 and TRBJ2-2; TRBD1 matches 8 bases. Germline trimming cut 5 bases from V and 6 bases from J; bases unmatched to any gene: 5. Germline CDR1 reads MNHNS; CDR2 reads SASEGT. The length of the CDR3 is 14 residues. In DNA form, the CDR3 reads TGTGCCAGCAGTCCATTACAGGGGGCCGGGGAGCTGTTTTTT. Translating it yields CASSPLQGAGELFF.

The chain couples TRBV19 to TRBJ2-2; perhaps TRBD2 as D (5 bases). Germline V gene sequence: CDR1 LNHDA, CDR2 SQIVND (reference sequence). With 2 bases removed from V and 7 bases from J, the gap between germline ends came to 11 bases. This CDR3 contains 14 residues. CDR3 sequence reads: CASSINSEGGELFF. DNA for the CDR3: TGTGCCAGTAGTATAAACAGCGAGGGCGGGGAGCTGTTTTTT. The variable domain in full, with the rest retrieved from reference TRBV19 and TRBJ2-2, is DGGITQSPKYLFRKEGQNVTLSCEQNLNHDAMYWYRQDPGQGLRLIYYSQIVNDFQKGDIAEGYSVSREKKESFPLTVTSAQKNPTAFYLCASSINSEGGELFFGEGSRLTVL.

This clone was detected only a few times. V and J are TRBV27 and TRBJ1-5; no clear D gene. V was trimmed by 5 bases and J by 0 bases, leaving 8 bases between them. Per the germline V gene, CDR1 is MNHEY and CDR2 is SMNVEV (reference sequence). This CDR3 is built from 14 residues. The CDR3 loop reads CASSPLISNQPQHF. The CDR3, as DNA: TGTGCCAGCAGTCCCCTCATTAGCAATCAGCCCCAGCATTTT.

The chain couples TRBV9 to TRBJ1-2; weak D call: TRBD1 (6 bases). The CDR3 covers 14 residues. Germline-derived CDR1 and CDR2 are SGDLS and YYNGEE. V gave up 4 bases and J gave up 7 bases, with 17 bases separating them. The CDR3 spells CASSLSGGEGGYTF. The CDR3 DNA follows: TGTGCCAGCAGCCTCAGCGGGGGCGAAGGTGGCTACACCTTC.

In the case of this clone: The junction differs from germline at one of its ends, possibly a read error. V is TRBV5-1 and J is TRBJ2-7, with D perhaps matching TRBD1 (5 bases). The CDR3 is made up of 12 amino acids. The germline V gene has CDR1 SGHRS and CDR2 YFSETQ. CDR3 sequence (DNA): TGCGCCAGCAGTTTGGACAAATACGAGCAGTACTTC. As protein: CASSLDKYEQYF.

DNA for the CDR3: TGTGCCACCAGCAGAGATGGGGCGGGAGGGCCTTACGAGCAGTACTTC. Its translation is CATSRDGAGGPYEQYF. This chain uses TRBV15 with TRBJ2-7; 9 positions agree with TRBD2. The CDR3 spans 16 residues. V was pared by 0 bases and J by 4 bases, with 7 bases of the junction left unmatched. CDR1 is LNHNV, CDR2 YYDKDF, per germline (reference sequence).

This chain connects TRBV18 to TRBJ1-2; TRBD1 matches at 10 bases. This CDR3 comprises 16 residues. Germline CDR1 and CDR2: KGHSH and LQKENI. V trimming: 3 bases; J trimming: 4 bases; junction bases outside the gene matches: 8. CDR3 in amino acids: CASSPQTGGAFYGYTF. The DNA for the CDR3 is TGTGCCAGCTCACCCCAGACAGGGGGCGCGTTCTATGGCTACACCTTC.

V is TRBV30 and J is TRBJ2-1, with TRBD2 matching 9 bases. CDR3 length: 16 residues. Germline assignment: CDR1 GTSNPN and CDR2 SVGIG (reference sequence). V gave up 2 bases and J gave up 6 bases; unmatched junction bases: 11. The CDR3 nucleotides are TGTGCCTGGAGTCCACGTGCGGGGGGGCCGGGCAATGAGCAGTTCTTC. Its translation is CAWSPRAGGPGNEQFF.

V gene TRBV7-3 combines with J gene TRBJ2-1; TRBD2 aligns across 9 bases. V was clipped by 5 bases and J by 0 bases; unmatched bases: 8. This CDR3 is built from 17 residues. The germline CDR1 and CDR2 sequences are SGHTA and FQGTGA. CDR3 region: CASSPSRLADSYNEQFF. For the CDR3, the DNA is TGTGCCAGCAGCCCCTCTAGACTAGCGGACTCCTACAATGAGCAGTTCTTC.

This chain uses TRBV5-1 with TRBJ1-4, with a tentative D call TRBD1 (5 bases). Germline-derived CDR1 and CDR2 are SGHRS and YFSETQ. Between the trimmed V and J ends, which lost 4 bases and 0 bases, there was a span of 10 bases. The CDR3 length is 15 residues. The CDR3 DNA sequence: TGCGCCAGCAGCACCCCAGGGTCAACTAATGAAAAACTGTTTTTT. This encodes CASSTPGSTNEKLFF.

A single count supports this clone. CDR3: CASSSPGQAGNTIYF. The CDR3 DNA follows: TGTGCCAGCAGTTCCCCGGGACAGGCTGGAAACACCATATATTTT. The chain joins TRBV28 to TRBJ1-3, with 8 bases that match TRBD1. V gave up 4 bases and J gave up 2 bases; unmatched junction bases: 4. This CDR3 has 15 amino acids. Germline loops: CDR1 MDHEN, CDR2 SYDVKM.

This clone was observed a single time. The V gene is TRBV19, the J gene TRBJ2-1; 7 nucleotides match TRBD2. Germline-derived CDR1 and CDR2 are LNHDA and SQIVND (reference sequence). The CDR3 is 16 residues long. Trimming took 2 bases from V and 3 from J; bases not matched to a gene: 7. The CDR3 nucleotides read TGTGCCAGTAGTATAAGTGCTAGCGGTATCTACAATGAGCAGTTCTTC. It translates to CASSISASGIYNEQFF.

This clone has more than one count but fewer than ten. J is TRBJ2-2 and V is TRBV6-5; no clear D. CDR1 and CDR2 from the germline V gene are MNHEY and SVGAGI. The CDR3 has 15 residues. V shed 0 bases and J shed 0 bases, with 5 bases lying between them. The CDR3 region is CASSYSWANTGELFF. The CDR3 nucleotides read TGTGCCAGCAGTTACTCGTGGGCGAACACCGGGGAGCTGTTTTTT.

The chain employs TRBV27 and TRBJ2-2, with no clear D. V was trimmed by 8 bases and J by 2 bases, leaving 12 bases between them. CDR1 and CDR2 from the germline V gene are MNHEY and SMNVEV (reference sequence). The CDR3 loop spans 14 amino acids. In DNA form, the CDR3 reads TGTGCCAGCGGCACCCCAGTAAACACCGGGGAGCTGTTTTTT. Translated: CASGTPVNTGELFF.

V is TRBV29-1 and J is TRBJ1-4; TRBD1 agrees at 9 bases. The CDR3 runs to 13 residues. CDR1 and CDR2 from the germline V gene are SQVTM and ANQGSEA. After removal of 7 bases from V and 6 bases from J, the junction contained 6 bases not matched to a gene. This CDR3 is CSAQTGGDEKLFF. Here the CDR3 DNA reads TGCAGCGCCCAGACAGGGGGAGATGAAAAACTGTTTTTT. Looking up the rest from reference TRBV29-1 and TRBJ1-4 gives the full variable domain: SAVISQKPSRDICQRGTSLTIQCQVDSQVTMMFWYRQQPGQSLTLIATANQGSEATYESGFVIDKFPISRPNLTFSTLTVSNMSPEDSSIYLCSAQTGGDEKLFFGSGTQLSVL.

The chain uses TRBV5-4 and TRBJ1-2, with 9 bases identical to TRBD1. The CDR3 spans 18 residues. Losses at the gene ends were 6 bases for V and 1 base for J; bases not matched to a gene: 16. Germline V gene lookup returns CDR1 SGHNT and CDR2 YYREEE (reference sequence). In nucleotides, the CDR3 is TGTGCCAGCAAGGGACAGGGACAGGGTGGGACGTTTAACTATGGCTACACCTTC. It translates to CASKGQGQGGTFNYGYTF.

This clone has just one count. J is TRBJ2-5 and V is TRBV10-2; D may be TRBD1 (6 bases). The J call may be incorrect, as the DNA end agrees better with TRBJ2-7. Germline V gene data show CDR1 as WSHSY and CDR2 as SAAADI. This CDR3 is 14 amino acids long. The CDR3, as DNA: TGCGCCAGCAGTGAGCTGGGGGCGCAGGGCGAGCAGTACTTC. It specifies CASSELGAQGEQYF.

The chain uses TRBV5-1 and TRBJ2-2; no clear D gene. The CDR3 extends over 15 amino acids. The germline V gene has CDR1 SGHRS and CDR2 YFSETQ. Between the trimmed V and J ends, which lost 0 bases and 1 base, there was a span of 7 bases. CDR3 in DNA: TGCGCCAGCAGCTTGGCTCCAGGGAACACCGGGGAGCTGTTTTTT. The encoded protein is CASSLAPGNTGELFF. The full variable domain, rest sourced from reference TRBV5-1 and TRBJ2-2, is KAGVTQTPRYLIKTRGQQVTLSCSPISGHRSVSWYQQTPGQGLQFLFEYFSETQRNKGNFPGRFSGRQFSNSRSEMNVSTLELGDSALYLCASSLAPGNTGELFFGEGSRLTVL.

This chain connects TRBV4-2 to TRBJ2-3, with unresolved D. The CDR3 is 15 residues long. Germline-derived CDR1 and CDR2 are LGHNA and YNFKEQ. Trimming removed 2 bases from V and 2 bases from J, with 11 bases in between. This CDR3 is CASSQPMGTTDTQYF. CDR3 nucleotide sequence: TGTGCCAGCAGCCAACCCATGGGTACCACAGATACGCAGTATTTT.

The chain uses TRBV5-1 and TRBJ2-5, with D tentatively TRBD2 (6 bases). CDR1 is SGHRS and CDR2 is YFSETQ in the germline V gene. V lost 0 bases to trimming and J lost 1 base, with 10 bases between them. The CDR3 length is 15 residues. The CDR3 sequence: CASSLAASAQETQYF. The CDR3 coding sequence is TGCGCCAGCAGCTTGGCCGCTAGCGCCCAAGAGACCCAGTACTTC.

The rearrangement links TRBV5-5 to TRBJ2-5; a possible D gene is TRBD1 (5 bases). This CDR3 has 14 amino acids. Trimming took off 0 bases at V and 3 bases at J, with 9 bases between the two ends. In germline, CDR1 is SGHKS, CDR2 YYEKEE (reference sequence). CDR3 region: CASSLAVGEETQYF. Written as DNA, the CDR3 is TGTGCCAGCAGCTTGGCGGTAGGGGAAGAGACCCAGTACTTC.

V is TRBV5-8 and J is TRBJ2-6; tentatively, D is TRBD1 (5 bases). Trimming pared 0 bases from V and 4 bases from J, leaving 11 bases between. In germline, CDR1 is SGHTS, CDR2 YDEGEE. The CDR3 has 16 amino acids. The CDR3 bases are TGTGCCAGCAGCTTGGAAGGGGCGCGCGGGGCCAACGTCCTGACTTTC. The encoded protein is CASSLEGARGANVLTF. Based on the CDR3 plus reference TRBV5-8 and TRBJ2-6, the full variable domain is EAGVTQSPTHLIKTRGQQATLRCSPISGHTSVYWYQQALGLGLQFLLWYDEGEERNRGNFPPRFSGRQFPNYSSELNVNALELEDSALYLCASSLEGARGANVLTFGAGSRLTVL.